This T cell receptor (beta chain) was identified during a study of T-cell memory formation after mild COVID-19. Findings and caveats of the study: There were some responding clones in pre-infection memory, which suggested that cross-reactive memory had joined. Shrinking CD4+ clones resided mostly in CM and EM, and CD8+ ones in EMRA.

Constant-segment primers and 5'RACE yielded cDNA libraries for TCR alpha and TCR beta, each carrying sample barcodes and UMIs. TCRdb reprocessed the 5' RACE reads with MiXCR, giving one entry per CDR3 protein. Found here are fewer than 250,000 distinct CDR3 sequences, under 30% of them singletons; the top ten hold about an eighth. With 1 base clipped from V and 2 bases from J, the junction kept 4 bases outside the gene matches. This CDR3 is 15 amino acids long. Germline lookup yields CDR1 DFQATT and CDR2 SNEGSKA (reference sequence). A remark on this clonotype: The antigen is not known.

Sequencing was carried out using PBMCs or a T cell subset sorted from them (not recorded which). The sequence was obtained from an adult woman who had mild COVID-19 (a few samples of this study predate the infection). Cell type and time point are not known. This sequence joins TRBV20-1 and TRBJ2-5; TRBD1 agrees at 10 bases. The CDR3 DNA reads TGCAGTGCTAGAGCGGGGACAGGGGATCAAGAGACCCAGTACTTC. This sequence encodes CSARAGTGDQETQYF.